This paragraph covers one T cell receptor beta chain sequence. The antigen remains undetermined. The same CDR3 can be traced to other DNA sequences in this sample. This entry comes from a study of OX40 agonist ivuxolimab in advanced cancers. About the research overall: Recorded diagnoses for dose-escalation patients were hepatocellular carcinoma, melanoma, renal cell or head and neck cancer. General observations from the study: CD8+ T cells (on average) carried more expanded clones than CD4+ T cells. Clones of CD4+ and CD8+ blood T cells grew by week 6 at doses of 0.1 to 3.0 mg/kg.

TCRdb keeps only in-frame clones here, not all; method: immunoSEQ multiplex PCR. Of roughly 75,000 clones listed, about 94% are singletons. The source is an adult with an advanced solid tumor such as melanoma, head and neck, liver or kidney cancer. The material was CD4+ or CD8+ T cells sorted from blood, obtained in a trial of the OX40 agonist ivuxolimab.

In DNA, the CDR3 is TGTGCCAGCAGTTACAGTGGCAGTTACGAGCAGTACTTC. Its translation is CASSYSGSYEQYF. The chain recombines TRBV6-5 with TRBJ2-7; D gene uncertain. CDR3 length: 13 residues. Trimming took off 2 bases at V and 4 bases at J, with 9 bases between the two ends. CDR1 is MNHEY and CDR2 is SVGAGI in the germline V gene.